What follows is one T cell receptor beta chain and its context. What it binds is unknown. CDR3 length: 13 residues. Germline V gene lookup returns CDR1 LGHNA and CDR2 YSLEER. V was clipped by 6 bases and J by 8 bases, with 14 bases between them. This sample stems from a study of post-analysis software for immune sequencing data. General study points: In patients, five or six TRBV segments were more frequent than in controls, with TRBV5-6, TRBV5-1 and TRBV20-1 among them.

Unique-molecular-identifier-tagged TCR beta cDNA libraries were used. One entry per CDR3 protein, called by TCRdb with MiXCR from the PCR reads. Here the sample spans roughly 400,000 distinct CDR3 sequences, 30% to 40% being singletons. The chain employs TRBV4-3 and TRBJ2-1; D gene unclear. This TCR came from a girl aged 2 to 10 with multiple sclerosis. Sequencing used blood. The CDR3 is CASRPDSMDEQFF. The DNA of the CDR3 is TGCGCCAGCAGGCCCGACTCCATGGATGAGCAGTTCTTC.